The 27 T cell receptor beta chains in this list originate from one sample, sequenced in a study of CD8+ T cells in alopecia areata (dated by TCRdb to 2016 to 2019). The library was made by the immunoSEQ multiplex PCR assay. RNA was extracted from all samples and reverse transcribed into cDNA as template for TCR sequencing. TCRdb mirrors the immuneACCESS table, restricted to in-frame sequences. Some clones are absent from its copies; in checked studies, under half trace to an unresolved V gene, and the reason for the others is unknown. The sample has roughly 110,000 clones on record, roughly 50% of them singletons. 12% of the sample comes from the top ten. Interpreted using the paper, the time point label stands for: 24 weeks on oral tofacitinib. The treatment or condition label, as the study defines it: oral pan-JAK inhibitor, 5-10 mg twice daily. Sample: CD8+ T cells sorted from blood, taken at week 24, from a patient treated with tofacitinib. The receptor set was obtained from a human donor with alopecia areata.

V is TRBV20-1 and J is TRBJ2-1, with 10 bases fitting TRBD2. The V segment lost 6 bases and the J segment 13 bases; nucleotides outside the gene matches: 3. Germline CDR1 reads DFQATT; CDR2 reads SNEGSKA (reference sequence). This CDR3 is built from 10 residues. In DNA, the CDR3 is TGCAGTGCAAGCGGGGGGGCCCAGTTCTTC. Its protein is CSASGGAQFF.

This chain connects TRBV7-9 to TRBJ1-1; a possible D gene is TRBD1 (5 bases). Germline loops: CDR1 SEHNR, CDR2 FQNEAQ (reference sequence). The V gene lost 1 base and the J gene lost 10 bases, with 10 bases spanning the gap. The CDR3 has 12 residues. CDR3 protein: CASSLGGDGAFF. The CDR3 DNA sequence: TGTGCCAGCAGCTTAGGGGGCGATGGAGCTTTCTTT. Based on the CDR3 plus reference TRBV7-9 and TRBJ1-1, the full variable domain is DTGVSQNPRHKITKRGQNVTFRCDPISEHNRLYWYRQTLGQGPEFLTYFQNEAQLEKSRLLSDRFSAERPKGSFSTLEIQRTEQGDSAMYLCASSLGGDGAFFGQGTRLTVV.

This clone occurred a few times. The chain has TRBV6-5 and TRBJ1-2, with D possibly being TRBD1 (5 bases). Germline V gene sequence: CDR1 MNHEY, CDR2 SVGAGI. The CDR3 is 12 residues long. V lost 4 bases to trimming and J lost 8 bases, with 11 bases between them. This CDR3 reads CASSSQVGGYTF. The CDR3 DNA reads TGTGCCAGCAGTTCACAGGTTGGAGGCTACACCTTC.

This clone was observed a few times. J is TRBJ1-6 and V is TRBV27; unclear D gene. Deletions cut 8 bases from V and 8 bases from J, with 7 bases between. Germline CDR1 is MNHEY and CDR2 is SMNVEV (reference sequence). This CDR3 has 11 amino acids. In nucleotides, the CDR3 is TGTGCCAGCTCGCCGGATTCACCCCTCCACTTT. It specifies CASSPDSPLHF.

In this sample, this clone turned up a few times. This chain joins TRBV7-2 and TRBJ2-2; D is ambiguous. The V end lost 2 bases, the J end lost 5 bases, and 12 bases lay between the germline ends. Germline V gene sequence: CDR1 SGHTA, CDR2 FQGNSA. This CDR3 has 15 amino acids. Here the CDR3 DNA reads TGTGCCAGCAGCTTATGGTGGGGTCGGACCGGGGAGCTGTTTTTT. Protein product: CASSLWWGRTGELFF.

The chain employs TRBV30 and TRBJ2-1, with 8 bases aligning to TRBD2. The CDR3 is 13 residues long. Germline V gene sequence: CDR1 GTSNPN, CDR2 SVGIG (reference sequence). V was clipped by 1 base and J by 10 bases; unmatched bases: 6. CDR3 coding DNA: TGTGCCTGGAGTGAGGGACTAGTCGGAGAGCAGTTCTTC. This translates into CAWSEGLVGEQFF. Together with reference TRBV30 and TRBJ2-1, the CDR3 gives the full variable domain: SQTIHQWPATLVQPVGSPLSLECTVEGTSNPNLYWYRQAAGRGLQLLFYSVGIGQISSEVPQNLSASRPQDRQFILSSKKLLLSDSGFYLCAWSEGLVGEQFFGPGTRLTVL.

The chain uses TRBV13 and TRBJ2-5, with D perhaps TRBD1 (6 bases). Germline V gene sequence: CDR1 PRHDT, CDR2 FYEKMQ (reference sequence). CDR3 size: 16 residues. The V end was cut by 5 bases, the J end by 5 bases, with 21 bases between. The CDR3 bases are TGTGCCAGCAGCACCTCCCTTTTTGGGGGCATGGAGACCCAGTACTTC. It codes for CASSTSLFGGMETQYF.

This clone is a singleton in its sample. The gene calls are TRBV4-2 and TRBJ1-1; 9 bases are shared with TRBD1. The CDR3 is made up of 19 amino acids. Germline loops: CDR1 LGHNA, CDR2 YNFKEQ. V lost 0 bases to trimming and J lost 1 base; unmatched junction nucleotides: 12. CDR3 DNA: TGTGCCAGCAGCCAAGATAGGGCGGACAGGGGTAGAGGGAACACTGAAGCTTTCTTT. This gives the protein CASSQDRADRGRGNTEAFF.

V is TRBV27 and J is TRBJ2-7; no definite D call. The ends were cut back, 5 bases at V and 0 bases at J, with 8 bases in the middle. Germline V gene lookup returns CDR1 MNHEY and CDR2 SMNVEV (reference sequence). The CDR3 has 13 residues. The CDR3: CASSSLFSYEQYF. CDR3 nucleotide sequence: TGTGCCAGCAGTAGTCTTTTCTCCTACGAGCAGTACTTC.

In regard to this clone: The sample has other DNA sequences that encode this CDR3 too. The chain links TRBV27 to TRBJ1-5; 9 nucleotides align to TRBD1. V lost 6 bases and J lost 2; bases outside the gene matches: 2. Germline CDR1 and CDR2: MNHEY and SMNVEV (reference sequence). This CDR3 is built from 14 residues. The CDR3 DNA reads as TGTGCCAGCAGCTGGACAGGGGGCAATCAGCCCCAGCATTTT. It yields the protein CASSWTGGNQPQHF.

The chain is built from TRBV4-3 and TRBJ1-1; 8 nucleotides agree with TRBD1. V lost 4 bases to trimming and J lost 1 base; unmatched junction nucleotides: 11. CDR1 is LGHNA, CDR2 YSLEER, per germline. The CDR3 contains 17 residues. The DNA for the CDR3 is TGCGCCAGCAGCCGAATCCTCCAGGGGACAGGGAACACTGAAGCTTTCTTT. This encodes CASSRILQGTGNTEAFF.

This chain links TRBV9 with TRBJ2-2; the D gene could be TRBD1 or TRBD2 (5 bases each). Germline V gives CDR1 SGDLS, CDR2 YYNGEE. Trimming left V 0 bases short and J 5 bases short, with 11 bases between. This CDR3 spans 15 amino acids. The DNA for the CDR3 is TGTGCCAGCAGCGTAGAGTTTGAGGGGACCGGGGAGCTGTTTTTT. Encoded protein: CASSVEFEGTGELFF.

This clone was detected a few times. V is TRBV5-6 and J is TRBJ2-4; maybe TRBD2 (7 bases). This CDR3 spans 15 amino acids. V lost 0 bases, J lost 5 bases, and 12 bases lay in between. CDR1 and CDR2 from the germline V gene are SGHDT and YYEEEE. The CDR3 protein is CASSLGRGAQNIQYF. CDR3 coding DNA: TGTGCCAGCAGCTTGGGACGGGGGGCCCAAAACATTCAGTACTTC.

The chain carries TRBV6-1 and TRBJ1-5, with 8 positions matching TRBD1. Per germline, CDR1 MNHNS and CDR2 SASEGT. Trimming took 2 bases from V and 2 from J; bases not matched to a gene: 5. The length of the CDR3 is 16 residues. CDR3 DNA sequence: TGTGCCAGCAGTGAATGGACAGGGATGGGCAATCAGCCCCAGCATTTT. The encoded protein is CASSEWTGMGNQPQHF.

The table lists this clone with a few counts. The V gene is TRBV7-9, the J gene TRBJ2-1, with 13 bases matching TRBD2. CDR3 size: 15 residues. Germline loops: CDR1 SEHNR, CDR2 FQNEAQ (reference sequence). The junction had 1 base not matched to a gene; V was cut back by 4 bases and J by 4 bases. The CDR3 sequence: CASSWGLAGYNEQFF. The CDR3 nucleotides are TGTGCCAGCAGCTGGGGACTAGCGGGGTACAATGAGCAGTTCTTC.

The J gene is TRBJ2-2, the V gene TRBV27, with 10 bases lining up with TRBD1. This CDR3 contains 15 residues. With 6 bases clipped from V and 5 bases from J, the junction kept 6 bases outside the gene matches. The germline gives CDR1 MNHEY, CDR2 SMNVEV (reference sequence). As DNA, the CDR3 is TGTGCCAGCAGCACCGGGACAGGGGATACCGGGGAGCTGTTTTTT. Its translation is CASSTGTGDTGELFF.

V is TRBV7-9 and J is TRBJ2-5; D remains unclear. CDR1 is SEHNR, CDR2 FQNEAQ, per germline (reference sequence). CDR3 length equals 11 residues. Trimming removed 5 bases from V and 3 bases from J, with 4 bases in between. CDR3 region: CASSREETQYF. In nucleotides, the CDR3 is TGTGCCAGCAGCCGTGAAGAGACCCAGTACTTC.

This clone was seen more than once but under ten times. This chain joins TRBV27 and TRBJ1-5; D may be TRBD1 (6 bases). Trimming cost V 2 bases and J 6 bases, with 11 bases left between them. The CDR3 runs to 14 residues. Germline V gene data show CDR1 as MNHEY and CDR2 as SMNVEV (reference sequence). CDR3 protein: CASSLNRALQPQHF. The DNA for the CDR3 is TGTGCCAGCAGTTTAAACAGGGCGCTTCAGCCCCAGCATTTT.

The chain carries TRBV4-2 and TRBJ2-2; a weak D match, TRBD1 (6 bases). Per the germline V gene, CDR1 is LGHNA and CDR2 is YNFKEQ. The ends were cut back, 3 bases at V and 6 bases at J, with 11 bases in the middle. The CDR3 is 14 residues long. The DNA for the CDR3 is TGTGCCAGCAGCCAGTTCAAGGGGGCCGGGGAGCTGTTTTTT. It specifies CASSQFKGAGELFF.

The genes are TRBV2 and TRBJ2-7; maybe TRBD2 (6 bases). V lost 0 bases and J lost 6, with 24 bases in between. Germline CDR1 and CDR2: SNHLY and FYNNEI. The CDR3 covers 18 residues. CDR3 nucleotides: TGTGCCAGCAGTGAAGCGCTTCTGAGGGGACTGCGGCCTCTCGAGCAGTACTTC. Translating gives CASSEALLRGLRPLEQYF.

This chain connects TRBV27 to TRBJ2-5; the match to TRBD1 covers 10 bases. The CDR3 is 15 amino acids. CDR1 is MNHEY and CDR2 is SMNVEV in the germline V gene (reference sequence). J gave up 5 bases and V 5 bases, and 8 bases lay outside the gene matches. The CDR3 sequence: CASSIPDRGEETQYF. In DNA form, the CDR3 reads TGTGCCAGCAGTATCCCGGACAGGGGGGAGGAGACCCAGTACTTC.

This clone was counted once. The CDR3 here is CASTSRPQGATEAFF. The CDR3 bases are TGTGCCAGCACCTCCCGTCCCCAGGGGGCCACTGAAGCTTTCTTT. The chain couples TRBV21-1 to TRBJ1-1; TRBD1, the table's D call, was not compared with the DNA. TRBV21-1 is given as a pseudogene. The CDR3 covers 15 residues.

In this sample, this clone turned up a few times. The chain uses TRBV11-2 and TRBJ1-2; the D gene is possibly TRBD1 (5 bases). Looked up from germline, CDR1 is SGHAT and CDR2 is FQNNGV. The CDR3 runs 16 residues. V was cut by 1 base and J by 0 bases, with 12 bases left in between. This CDR3 is CASSLVRGAANYGYTF. CDR3 coding DNA: TGTGCCAGCAGCTTAGTTAGGGGTGCTGCTAACTATGGCTACACCTTC.

The chain employs TRBV5-1 and TRBJ2-7; no firm D call. CDR3 length: 12 residues. Deletions cut 4 bases from V and 7 bases from J, with 12 bases between. Germline CDR1 SGHRS, CDR2 YFSETQ. The CDR3 sequence is CASSNVLAEQYF. DNA for the CDR3: TGCGCCAGCAGCAACGTTTTGGCAGAGCAGTACTTC.

The gene calls are TRBV13 and TRBJ2-7; D is unclear. Germline V CDR1 and CDR2: PRHDT, FYEKMQ (reference sequence). CDR3 length: 14 amino acids. V lost 5 bases to trimming and J lost 2 bases, with 13 bases between them. CDR3 nucleotides: TGTGCCAGCAGCCCACGGCAGCGAACCTACGAGCAGTACTTC. Protein product: CASSPRQRTYEQYF.

This clone was seen only a few times. The rearrangement links TRBV29-1 to TRBJ2-7; maybe TRBD2 (6 bases). The germline V gene encodes CDR1 SQVTM and CDR2 ANQGSEA. CDR3 size: 14 residues. The ends were cut back, 7 bases at V and 6 bases at J, with 22 bases in the middle. In DNA, the CDR3 is TGCAGCGCTGACTACGGGACTGGCCTAGGCGAGCAGTACTTC. This sequence encodes CSADYGTGLGEQYF.

The genes are TRBV5-1 and TRBJ2-2, with TRBD1 matching 8 bases. Per germline, CDR1 SGHRS and CDR2 YFSETQ. The trim removed 2 bases at V and 0 bases at J, leaving 6 bases unmatched. There are 17 residues in the CDR3. This CDR3 is CASSFSRTGPNTGELFF. DNA of the CDR3: TGCGCCAGCAGCTTTTCCAGGACAGGGCCGAACACCGGGGAGCTGTTTTTT.